The clone carrying this TCR beta chain appeared once. CDR1 is KGHSH and CDR2 is LQKENI in the germline V gene. Trimming at V came to 1 base and at J to 6 bases, leaving 5 bases not matched to a gene. CDR3 size: 15 residues. The sample belongs to a study of shared clonotypes between healthy human individuals. Profiling relied on immunoSEQ multiplex PCR, and the TCRdb table lists in-frame clones only, not all of them. The table includes roughly 2.5 million clones, approximately 90% detected once. The chain couples TRBV18 to TRBJ2-7; TRBD1 aligns across 11 bases. The specimen sequenced was naive CD4+ T cells sorted from blood. Subset defined: CD45RA+ positively selected. This receptor was taken from a man between 18 and 29 years old in good health. CDR3 in amino acids: CASSPLRTGGAEQYF. The CDR3 region has the DNA TGTGCCAGCTCACCACTGAGGACAGGGGGCGCCGAGCAGTACTTC.